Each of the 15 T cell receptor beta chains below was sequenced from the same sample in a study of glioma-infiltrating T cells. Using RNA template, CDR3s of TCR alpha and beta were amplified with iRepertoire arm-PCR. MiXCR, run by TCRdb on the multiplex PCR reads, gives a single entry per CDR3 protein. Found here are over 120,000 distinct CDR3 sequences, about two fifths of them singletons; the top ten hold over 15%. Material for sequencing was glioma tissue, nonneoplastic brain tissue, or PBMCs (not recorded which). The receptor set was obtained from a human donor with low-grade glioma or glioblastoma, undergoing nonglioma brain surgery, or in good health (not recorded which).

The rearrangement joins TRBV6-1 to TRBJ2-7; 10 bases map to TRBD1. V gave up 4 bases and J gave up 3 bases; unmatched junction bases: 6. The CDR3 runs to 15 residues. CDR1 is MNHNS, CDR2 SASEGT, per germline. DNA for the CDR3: TGTGCCAGCAGTGCCTCCCGGGACAGGGGCTACGAGCAGTACTTC. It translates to CASSASRDRGYEQYF.

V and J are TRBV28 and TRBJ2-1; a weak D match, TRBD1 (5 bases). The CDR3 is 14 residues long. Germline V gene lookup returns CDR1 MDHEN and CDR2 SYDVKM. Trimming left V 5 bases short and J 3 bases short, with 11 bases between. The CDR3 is CASSPRQNYNEQFF. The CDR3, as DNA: TGTGCCAGCAGTCCCCGACAGAACTACAATGAGCAGTTCTTC.

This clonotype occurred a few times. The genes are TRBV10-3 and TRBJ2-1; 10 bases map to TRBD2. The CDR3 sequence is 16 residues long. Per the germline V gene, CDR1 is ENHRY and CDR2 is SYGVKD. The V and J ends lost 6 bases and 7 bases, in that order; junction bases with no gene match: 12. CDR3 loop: CAISGSGASGSNEQFF. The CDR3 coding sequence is TGTGCCATCAGCGGTTCCGGGGCTAGCGGGAGTAATGAGCAGTTCTTC.

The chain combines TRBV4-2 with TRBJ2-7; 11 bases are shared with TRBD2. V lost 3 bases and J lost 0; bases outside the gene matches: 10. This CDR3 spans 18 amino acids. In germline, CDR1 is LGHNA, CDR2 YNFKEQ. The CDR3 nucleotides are TGTGCCAGCAGCCACCTCGGGACTAGCGGTAGGGGCTCCTACGAGCAGTACTTC. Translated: CASSHLGTSGRGSYEQYF.

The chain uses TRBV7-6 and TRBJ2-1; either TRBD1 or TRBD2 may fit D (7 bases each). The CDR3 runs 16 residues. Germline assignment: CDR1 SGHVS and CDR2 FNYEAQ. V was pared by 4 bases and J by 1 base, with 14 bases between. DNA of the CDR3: TGTGCCAGCAGCTCAGGGGGGGGGCTTTCCTACAATGAGCAGTTCTTC. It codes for CASSSGGGLSYNEQFF.

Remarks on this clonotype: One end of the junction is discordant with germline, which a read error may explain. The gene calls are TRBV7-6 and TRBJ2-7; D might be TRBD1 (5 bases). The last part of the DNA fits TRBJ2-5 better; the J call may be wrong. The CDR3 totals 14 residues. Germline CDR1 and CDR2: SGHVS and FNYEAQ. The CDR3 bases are TGTGCTAGCAGCCATCTCAGGGACCAAGAGACCCAGTACTTC. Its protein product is CASSHLRDQETQYF.

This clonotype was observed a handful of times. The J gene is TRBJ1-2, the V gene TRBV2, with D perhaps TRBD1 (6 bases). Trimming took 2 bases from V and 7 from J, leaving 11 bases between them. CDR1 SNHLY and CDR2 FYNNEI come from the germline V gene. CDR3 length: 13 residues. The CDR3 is CASSEWQGIGYTF. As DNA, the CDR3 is TGTGCCAGCAGTGAATGGCAGGGGATTGGCTACACCTTC. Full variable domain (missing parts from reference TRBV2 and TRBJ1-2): EPEVTQTPSHQVTQMGQEVILRCVPISNHLYFYWYRQILGQKVEFLVSFYNNEISEKSEIFDDQFSVERPDGSNFTLKIRSTKLEDSAMYFCASSEWQGIGYTFGSGTRLTVV.

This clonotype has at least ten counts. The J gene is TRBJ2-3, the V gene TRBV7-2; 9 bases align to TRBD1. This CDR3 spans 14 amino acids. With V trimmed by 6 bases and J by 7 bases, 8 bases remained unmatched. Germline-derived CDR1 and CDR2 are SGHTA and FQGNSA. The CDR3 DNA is TGTGCCAGCAGACCCGAACAGGGGGCAAATACGCAGTATTTT. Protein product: CASRPEQGANTQYF.

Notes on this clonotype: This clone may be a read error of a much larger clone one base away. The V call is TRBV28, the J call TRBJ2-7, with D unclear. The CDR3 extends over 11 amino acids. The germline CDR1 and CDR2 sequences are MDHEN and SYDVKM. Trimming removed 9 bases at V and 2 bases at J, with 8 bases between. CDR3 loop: CARSPAYEQYF. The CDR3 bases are TGTGCCAGGAGTCCCGCCTACGAGCAGTACTTC.

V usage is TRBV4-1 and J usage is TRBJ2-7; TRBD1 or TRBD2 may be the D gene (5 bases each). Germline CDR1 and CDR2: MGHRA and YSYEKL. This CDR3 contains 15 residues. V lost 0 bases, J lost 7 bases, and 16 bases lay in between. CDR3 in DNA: TGCGCCAGCAGCCAAGAGGGGACCTCCTACAATGAGCAGTACTTC. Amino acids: CASSQEGTSYNEQYF.

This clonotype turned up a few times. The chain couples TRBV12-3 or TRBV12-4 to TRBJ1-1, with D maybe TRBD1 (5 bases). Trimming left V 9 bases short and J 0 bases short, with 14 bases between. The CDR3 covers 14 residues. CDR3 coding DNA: TGTGCCAGTCACGACAGAAACATGAACACTGAAGCTTTCTTT. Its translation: CASHDRNMNTEAFF.

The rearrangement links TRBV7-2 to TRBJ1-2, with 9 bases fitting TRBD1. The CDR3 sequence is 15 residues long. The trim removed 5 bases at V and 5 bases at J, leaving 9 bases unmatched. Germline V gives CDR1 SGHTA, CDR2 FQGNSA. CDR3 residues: CASSQDGGQGYGYTF. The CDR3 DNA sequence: TGTGCCAGCAGCCAAGATGGGGGACAGGGATATGGCTACACCTTC.

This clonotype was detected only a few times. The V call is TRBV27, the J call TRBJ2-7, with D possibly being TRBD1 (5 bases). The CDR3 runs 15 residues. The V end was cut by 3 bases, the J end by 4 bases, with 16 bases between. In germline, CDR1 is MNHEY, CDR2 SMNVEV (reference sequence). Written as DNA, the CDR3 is TGTGCCAGCAGTTTTGGCACAGCCTCAGGGTACGAGCAGTACTTC. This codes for CASSFGTASGYEQYF.

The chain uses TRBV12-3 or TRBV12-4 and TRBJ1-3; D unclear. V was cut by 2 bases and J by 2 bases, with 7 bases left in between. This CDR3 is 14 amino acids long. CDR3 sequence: CASSLLGTGNTIYF. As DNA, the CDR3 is TGTGCCAGCAGTTTATTGGGGACTGGAAACACCATATATTTT.

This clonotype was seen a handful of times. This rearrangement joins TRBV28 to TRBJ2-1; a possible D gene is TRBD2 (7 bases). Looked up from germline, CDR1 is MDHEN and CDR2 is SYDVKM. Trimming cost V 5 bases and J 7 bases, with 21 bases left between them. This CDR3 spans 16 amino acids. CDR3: CASSPQRGALGNEQFF. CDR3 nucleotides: TGTGCCAGCAGTCCCCAACGGGGGGCACTAGGTAATGAGCAGTTCTTC.